Described below is a single TCR beta chain sequence and its context. This record comes from a study of T cell responses to AZD1222 COVID-19 vaccine. Libraries were prepared by immunoSEQ multiplex PCR; TCRdb keeps only in-frame clonotypes and omits some of them. There are fewer than 150,000 clones in the sample; approximately 92% occur only once, and approximately 6.8% lies in the top ten. V shed 6 bases and J shed 6 bases, with 14 bases lying between them. Germline lookup yields CDR1 MNHEY and CDR2 SVGAGI. There are 14 residues in the CDR3. The chain links TRBV6-5 to TRBJ1-4; the D gene is possibly TRBD1 (6 bases). The specimen was peripheral blood, collected 28 days after the second AZD1222 dose. The clonotype comes from an adult who received the AZD1222 COVID-19 vaccine. The CDR3 is CASRFGRGDEKLFF. The CDR3 nucleotides read TGTGCCAGCAGATTTGGCAGGGGAGATGAAAAACTGTTTTTT.